Sequencing of this T cell receptor beta chain was carried out in a study of blood T cell repertoires in COVID-19. Study summary: Sources were T cells, B-cell-depleted T cells, or PBMCs; the material itself was cDNA or gDNA.

The assay was immunoSEQ multiplex PCR, and TCRdb's table has in-frame clones only and misses some. The sample has a few hundred thousand clones; roughly 90% are singletons. CDR3 size: 15 residues. Germline lookup yields CDR1 SGHDN and CDR2 FVKESK. The trim removed 0 bases at V and 6 bases at J, leaving 3 bases unmatched. The clonotype comes from a man in his forties with acute or convalescent COVID-19. The chain recombines TRBV14 with TRBJ2-4; 9 nucleotides agree with TRBD2. The sequencing input was peripheral blood. The CDR3 DNA is TGTGCCAGCAGCCAAGATTTGACTAGCGGAAACATTCAGTACTTC. It translates to CASSQDLTSGNIQYF.